A single sample is the source of the 26 T cell receptor beta chains below, sequenced in a study of T cell responses to AZD1222 COVID-19 vaccine (dated by TCRdb to the early 2020s). The method behind the library was the immunoSEQ multiplex PCR assay. TCRdb mirrors the immuneACCESS table, restricted to in-frame sequences. Some clones are absent from its copies; in checked studies, under half trace to an unresolved V gene, and the reason for the others is unknown. In all, the sample holds about 140,000 clones, and under 95% of those were seen once. Around 6.9% of the sample goes to the ten largest clones. The label giving this sample's time point can be read as: about 28 days (+/-7) after the second vaccine dose. Read against the paper, the sample's treatment or condition label means: meningococcal conjugate vaccine given as trial control. The sequences come from peripheral blood, collected 28 days after the second dose of the MenACWY control vaccine. The receptors here all came from an adult who received the MenACWY meningococcal vaccine as a control.

The V gene is TRBV6-5, the J gene TRBJ1-1; D uncertain. Trimming took 2 bases from V and 1 from J, leaving 14 bases between them. The CDR3 extends over 16 amino acids. Germline values: CDR1 MNHEY, CDR2 SVGAGI. The DNA of the CDR3 is TGTGCCAGCAGTTACGGCCACGGGGATTGGAACACTGAAGCTTTCTTT. Encoded protein: CASSYGHGDWNTEAFF.

CDR3 residues: CSASQGVHQPQHF. CDR3 nucleotides: TGCAGTGCTAGTCAGGGGGTTCATCAGCCCCAGCATTTT. The rearrangement links TRBV20-1 to TRBJ1-5, with 7 positions matching TRBD1. V shed 3 bases and J 5 bases; nucleotides not matched to a gene: 4. Germline CDR1 is DFQATT and CDR2 is SNEGSKA (reference sequence). This CDR3 is built from 13 residues.

CDR3 DNA sequence: TGTGCCAGCAGCTGGTGGAACACCGGGGAGCTGTTTTTT. It specifies CASSWWNTGELFF. The genes are TRBV12-3 or TRBV12-4 and TRBJ2-2; no reliable D call. This CDR3 region has 13 residues. The germline V and J ends were trimmed by 6 bases and 1 base, with 6 bases remaining between them.

The CDR3 DNA sequence: TGTGCCAGCAGTCCTACGGGGGGGGGCCAGAACACTGAAGCTTTCTTT. Translated: CASSPTGGGQNTEAFF. This rearrangement joins TRBV6-6 to TRBJ1-1, with a weak D call TRBD1 (6 bases). This CDR3 has 16 residues. The V and J ends lost 5 bases and 1 base respectively, with 17 bases between them. CDR1 is MNHNY, CDR2 SVGAGI, per germline (reference sequence).

This chain joins TRBV21-1 and TRBJ1-2; TRBD1 reflects the table's D call only, with no check against the DNA. TRBV21-1 is noted as a pseudogene. This CDR3 has 15 residues. The CDR3 sequence is CASASDRFEAYGYTF. CDR3 sequence (DNA): TGTGCCAGCGCTTCAGACAGGTTCGAGGCCTATGGCTACACCTTC.

Here the CDR3 DNA reads TGCAGCGCACGCCGACAGGGCGGCTACACCTTC. Translated: CSARRQGGYTF. The rearrangement links TRBV29-1 to TRBJ1-2, with TRBD1 matching 7 bases. The junction had 7 bases not matched to a gene; V was cut back by 7 bases and J by 8 bases. The CDR3 consists of 11 residues. Germline V gene sequence: CDR1 SQVTM, CDR2 ANQGSEA.

V and J are TRBV13 and TRBJ1-5; no firm D call. V lost 5 bases and J lost 4, with 12 bases in between. The CDR3 contains 14 residues. Germline V gives CDR1 PRHDT, CDR2 FYEKMQ (reference sequence). Written as DNA, the CDR3 is TGTGCCAGCAGCGTCCGAGGGTGGAATCAGCCCCAGCATTTT. Encoded protein: CASSVRGWNQPQHF.

The chain links TRBV5-1 to TRBJ1-4, with D possibly being TRBD1 (5 bases). V lost 4 bases and J 0 bases, leaving 13 bases between the germline ends. This CDR3 region has 16 residues. Looked up from germline, CDR1 is SGHRS and CDR2 is YFSETQ. CDR3 region: CASSVRQLATNEKLFF. The CDR3, as DNA: TGCGCCAGCAGCGTACGACAGCTTGCAACTAATGAAAAACTGTTTTTT.

The gene calls are TRBV10-2 and TRBJ2-7, with 7 bases aligning to TRBD2. This CDR3 is 15 amino acids long. CDR1 is WSHSY and CDR2 is SAAADI in the germline V gene. Trimming cost V 5 bases and J 6 bases; bases outside gene matches: 13. CDR3 DNA: TGCGCCAGCAGTCTAGGTCCTAGCGGAGGTGTCGAGCAGTACTTC. Its translation: CASSLGPSGGVEQYF.

This clone has just a few counts. The chain is built from TRBV15 and TRBJ1-3; D is unresolved. Trimming stripped 1 base from V and 0 bases from J, with 13 bases between. The CDR3 covers 17 residues. Per germline, CDR1 LNHNV and CDR2 YYDKDF (reference sequence). CDR3 coding DNA: TGTGCCACCAGCAGAGGGGAAGGGCCGAGCTCTGGAAACACCATATATTTT. The encoded protein is CATSRGEGPSSGNTIYF.

The chain combines TRBV10-1 with TRBJ1-1; weak D call: TRBD1 (5 bases). V gave up 0 bases and J gave up 1 base, with 9 bases separating them. CDR1 WNHNN and CDR2 SYGVQD come from the germline V gene (reference sequence). This CDR3 is 15 amino acids long. This chain's CDR3 is CASSESARANTEAFF. In nucleotides, the CDR3 is TGCGCCAGCAGTGAGTCGGCCAGGGCGAACACTGAAGCTTTCTTT.

The J gene is TRBJ2-3, the V gene TRBV27; TRBD1 or TRBD2 may be the D gene (5 bases each). Germline V lookup: CDR1 MNHEY, CDR2 SMNVEV (reference sequence). The CDR3 has 16 residues. V lost 5 bases, J lost 2 bases, and 17 bases lay in between. Written as DNA, the CDR3 is TGTGCCAGCAGTCCCGGGGTTGGCAGGGTCACAGATACGCAGTATTTT. It yields the protein CASSPGVGRVTDTQYF.

This clone was seen only a few times. The V call is TRBV24-1, the J call TRBJ2-1, with TRBD2 matching over 10 bases. This CDR3 contains 16 residues. V trimming: 4 bases; J trimming: 4 bases; junction bases outside the gene matches: 6. The germline CDR1 and CDR2 sequences are KGHDR and SFDVKD. CDR3 DNA sequence: TGTGCCACCAGTGAAGCTGGACTAGCGGTTTACAATGAGCAGTTCTTC. Protein: CATSEAGLAVYNEQFF.

The chain has TRBV5-1 and TRBJ2-5; no clear D gene. CDR1 and CDR2 from the germline V gene are SGHRS and YFSETQ. The CDR3 runs to 15 residues. V lost 1 base to trimming and J lost 1 base, with 11 bases between them. The CDR3 coding sequence is TGCGCCAGCAGCTTGTCAACAACACTCCAAGAGACCCAGTACTTC. Protein product: CASSLSTTLQETQYF.

This chain connects TRBV24-1 to TRBJ2-7; D tentatively reads TRBD1 or TRBD2 (5 bases each). Germline CDR1 reads KGHDR; CDR2 reads SFDVKD. The CDR3 has 15 residues. Between the trimmed V and J ends, which lost 0 bases and 9 bases, there was a span of 17 bases. The CDR3 coding sequence is TGTGCCACCAGTGATTTGCAACATGGGACCCGGGGGCAGTACTTC. This sequence encodes CATSDLQHGTRGQYF.

CDR3 sequence (DNA): TGTGCCAGCAGTCAGGGACAGGGGGAGTTCTTC. Translation: CASSQGQGEFF. The genes are TRBV6-5 and TRBJ2-1, with 11 positions matching TRBD1. The CDR3 runs to 11 residues. Trimming took 5 bases from V and 14 from J; bases not matched to a gene: 2. Germline V CDR1 and CDR2: MNHEY, SVGAGI.

The J gene is TRBJ2-3, the V gene TRBV7-2, with TRBD1 matching over 10 bases. Germline V gives CDR1 SGHTA, CDR2 FQGNSA. The CDR3 length is 15 residues. The trim removed 5 bases at V and 3 bases at J, leaving 5 bases unmatched. Here the CDR3 reads CASSEDRGFTDTQYF. CDR3 DNA sequence: TGTGCCAGCAGCGAGGACAGGGGGTTTACAGATACGCAGTATTTT.

The CDR3 reads CSVRLALSSYNEQFF. CDR3 DNA sequence: TGCAGCGTTAGACTAGCGCTAAGCTCCTACAATGAGCAGTTCTTC. The chain carries TRBV29-1 and TRBJ2-1, with 8 positions matching TRBD2. This CDR3 has 15 residues. Per germline, CDR1 SQVTM and CDR2 ANQGSEA. V gave up 5 bases and J gave up 0 bases; unmatched junction bases: 6.

The chain employs TRBV7-9 and TRBJ1-3; D ambiguous. Germline CDR1 and CDR2: SEHNR and FQNEAQ (reference sequence). Trimming removed 4 bases at V and 0 bases at J, with 10 bases between. This CDR3 is built from 15 residues. CDR3 DNA sequence: TGTGCCAGCAGCTATTTCAAGAGCTCTGGAAACACCATATATTTT. It specifies CASSYFKSSGNTIYF. The entire variable domain, with the rest obtained from reference TRBV7-9 and TRBJ1-3, is as follows: DTGVSQNPRHKITKRGQNVTFRCDPISEHNRLYWYRQTLGQGPEFLTYFQNEAQLEKSRLLSDRFSAERPKGSFSTLEIQRTEQGDSAMYLCASSYFKSSGNTIYFGEGSWLTVV.

The chain carries TRBV6-5 and TRBJ1-2, with a tentative D call TRBD1 (5 bases). V was trimmed by 6 bases and J by 6 bases, leaving 17 bases between them. In germline, CDR1 is MNHEY, CDR2 SVGAGI. CDR3 size: 14 residues. CDR3: CASRTAAASDGYTF. The DNA for the CDR3 is TGTGCCAGCAGGACAGCTGCTGCTTCGGATGGCTACACCTTC.

The rearrangement joins TRBV28 to TRBJ1-6; 9 positions match TRBD1. With 5 bases clipped from V and 10 bases from J, the junction kept 12 bases outside the gene matches. The CDR3 sequence is 16 residues long. Germline values: CDR1 MDHEN, CDR2 SYDVKM. The CDR3 sequence is CASSPPPGQGLSPLHF. DNA of the CDR3: TGTGCCAGCAGTCCGCCACCGGGACAGGGACTATCACCCCTCCACTTT. Together with reference TRBV28 and TRBJ1-6, the CDR3 gives the full variable domain: DVKVTQSSRYLVKRTGEKVFLECVQDMDHENMFWYRQDPGLGLRLIYFSYDVKMKEKGDIPEGYSVSREKKERFSLILESASTNQTSMYLCASSPPPGQGLSPLHFGNGTRLTVT.

This clone was seen only a few times. This chain uses TRBV19 with TRBJ2-4; 8 nucleotides agree with TRBD2. This CDR3 region has 14 residues. With 7 bases clipped from V and 4 bases from J, the junction kept 6 bases outside the gene matches. In germline, CDR1 is LNHDA, CDR2 SQIVND (reference sequence). CDR3 DNA: TGTGCCAGTACCACTAGCGGAGATAAAAACATTCAGTACTTC. Protein: CASTTSGDKNIQYF.

The chain combines TRBV7-2 with TRBJ2-5; perhaps TRBD1 as D (5 bases). The CDR3 is made up of 14 amino acids. V lost 5 bases and J lost 5, with 15 bases in between. The V gene's germline CDR1 is SGHTA and CDR2 FQGNSA. The chain's CDR3 is CASSGVMGLETQYF. CDR3 DNA sequence: TGTGCCAGCAGCGGGGTTATGGGGCTTGAGACCCAGTACTTC.

This clone was seen just once. This chain joins TRBV25-1 and TRBJ2-1; 9 bases align to TRBD2. Trimming removed 4 bases from V and 9 bases from J; junction bases left unmatched: 10. The CDR3 loop spans 15 amino acids. Germline V gene data show CDR1 as MGHDK and CDR2 as SYGVNS. CDR3 sequence reads: CASSGRGAGGGEQFF. DNA of the CDR3: TGTGCCAGCAGTGGCCGAGGCGCGGGAGGGGGTGAGCAGTTCTTC.

The chain has TRBV10-3 and TRBJ1-1; D is perhaps TRBD1 (5 bases). The CDR3 has 12 amino acids. Germline CDR1 and CDR2: ENHRY and SYGVKD. CDR3 in amino acids: CASVRQLPEAFF. Written as DNA, the CDR3 is TGTGCATCAGTTAGACAGCTCCCCGAAGCTTTCTTT.

The chain has TRBV2 and TRBJ1-5; 8 bases are shared with TRBD1. CDR3 length: 14 amino acids. Germline V CDR1 and CDR2: SNHLY, FYNNEI. Trimming at V came to 5 bases and at J to 6 bases, leaving 6 bases not matched to a gene. The CDR3 protein is CASSYGQGGQPQHF. The CDR3 DNA reads TGTGCCAGCAGTTACGGACAGGGAGGTCAGCCCCAGCATTTT.